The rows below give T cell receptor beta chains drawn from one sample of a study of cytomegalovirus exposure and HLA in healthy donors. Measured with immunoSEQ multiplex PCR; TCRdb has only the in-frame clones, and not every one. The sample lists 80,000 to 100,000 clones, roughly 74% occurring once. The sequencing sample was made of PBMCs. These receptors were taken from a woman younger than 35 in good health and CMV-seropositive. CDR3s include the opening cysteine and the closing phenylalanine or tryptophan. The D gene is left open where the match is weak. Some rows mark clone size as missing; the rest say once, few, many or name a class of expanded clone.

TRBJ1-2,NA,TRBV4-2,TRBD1,TGTGCCAGCAGCCGTGACAGGGGCAGGTCCAGCTACACCTTC,CASSRDRGRSSYTF
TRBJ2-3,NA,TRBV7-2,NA,TGTGCCAGCAGCCCAGGGGACACAGATACGCAGTATTTT,CASSPGDTDTQYF
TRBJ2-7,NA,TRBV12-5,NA,TGTGCTAGTGAAGGGGCCACCTACGAGCAGTACTTC,CASEGATYEQYF
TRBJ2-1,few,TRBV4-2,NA,TGTGCCAGCAGCCAAGTTAGCCCCAATGAGCAGTTCTTC,CASSQVSPNEQFF
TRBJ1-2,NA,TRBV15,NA,TGTGCCACATCATCACAGGCCACTAACTATGGCTACACCTTC,CATSSQATNYGYTF
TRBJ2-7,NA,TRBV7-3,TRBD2,TGTGCCAGCAGCCGGCCGGGGGGTGAGCAGTACTTC,CASSRPGGEQYF
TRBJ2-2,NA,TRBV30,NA,TGTGCCTTCTCAAAGGGCTCGACAGGCGACACCGGGGAGCTGTTTTTT,CAFSKGSTGDTGELFF
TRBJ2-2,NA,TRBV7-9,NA,TGTGCCAGCAGCTTAGGGGGGCCGGAAACCGGGGAGCTGTTTTTT,CASSLGGPETGELFF
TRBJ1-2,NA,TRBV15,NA,TGTGCCACCAGCAGCTCCATAAGTGTGTGGAGGGATGGCTACACCTTC,CATSSSISVWRDGYTF
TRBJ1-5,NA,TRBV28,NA,TGTGCCAGCAGTACTCCTGGGGCTCAGCCCCAGCATTTT,CASSTPGAQPQHF
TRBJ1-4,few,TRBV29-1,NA,TGCAGCGTAGTCCGGGCAGGGTCTAATGAAAAACTGTTTTTT,CSVVRAGSNEKLFF
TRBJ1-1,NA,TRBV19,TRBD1,TGTGCCAGTAGCGTCCTGGGTGGACAGGGTGTCACTGAAGCTTTCTTT,CASSVLGGQGVTEAFF
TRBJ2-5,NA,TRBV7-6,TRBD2,TGTGCCAGCAGCTTAGCGGGACTAGTCACAGAGACCCAGTACTTC,CASSLAGLVTETQYF
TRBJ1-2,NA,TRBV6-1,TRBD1,TGTGCCAGCAGTGAAGCTGGGACAGGGGGCAACTATGGCTACACCTTC,CASSEAGTGGNYGYTF
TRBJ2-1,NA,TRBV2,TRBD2,TGTGCCAGCAGGCGGGAGGGCATGGATGAGCAGTTCTTC,CASRREGMDEQFF
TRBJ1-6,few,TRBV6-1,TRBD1,TGTGCCAGCAGTGACAGGGGGCGATTAAATTCACCCCTCCACTTT,CASSDRGRLNSPLHF
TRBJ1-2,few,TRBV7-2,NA,TGTGCCAGCAGCTTAGACACTAACTATGGCTACACCTTC,CASSLDTNYGYTF
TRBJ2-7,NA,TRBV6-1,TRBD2,TGTGCCAGCTGTTTCGGGACTAGCTTTAGCTACGAGCAGTACTTC,CASCFGTSFSYEQYF
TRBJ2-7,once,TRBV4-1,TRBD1,TGCGCCAGCAGCCAAGGAACAGGGGGCCTCTACGAGCAGTACTTC,CASSQGTGGLYEQYF
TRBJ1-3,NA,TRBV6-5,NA,TGTGCCAGCAGCAGGGTAACGAGCGGAAACACCATATATTTT,CASSRVTSGNTIYF
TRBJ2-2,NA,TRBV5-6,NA,TGTGCCAGCAGATTCATGACAGTTAACACCGGGGAGCTGTTTTTT,CASRFMTVNTGELFF
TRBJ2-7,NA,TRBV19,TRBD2,TGTGCCAGTAGTATAACTAGCGGACCGCTTGCCTACGAGCAGTACTTC,CASSITSGPLAYEQYF
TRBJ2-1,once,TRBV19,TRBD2,TGTGCCAGTAGCCTCCGGGGACTAGCGTGGGATGAGCAGTTCTTC,CASSLRGLAWDEQFF
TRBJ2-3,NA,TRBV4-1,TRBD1,TGCGCCAGCAGCCAAACACCTGGGACAGGGGGTACGCAGTATTTT,CASSQTPGTGGTQYF
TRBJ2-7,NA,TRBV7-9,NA,TGTGCCAGCAGTCCAGGGCTCCGCTACGAGCAGTACTTC,CASSPGLRYEQYF
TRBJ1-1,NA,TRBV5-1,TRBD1,TGCGCCAGCAGCCTCCGGGACAGAGCGACCGGTACTGAAGCTTTCTTT,CASSLRDRATGTEAFF
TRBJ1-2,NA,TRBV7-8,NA,TGTGCCAGCACCCAGTCGGGAAGGGCCCACACCTTC,CASTQSGRAHTF
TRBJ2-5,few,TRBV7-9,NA,TGTGCCAGCAGCTTAGGGGCAGGGAAAGAGACCCAGTACTTC,CASSLGAGKETQYF
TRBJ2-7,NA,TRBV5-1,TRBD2,TGCGCCAGCAGCTTAGCCCCGAGCGGGAGCGTGAACGAGCAGTACTTC,CASSLAPSGSVNEQYF